This passage covers 31 T cell receptor beta chains from one sample sequenced in a study of blood T cell repertoires in COVID-19. Here immunoSEQ multiplex PCR was the method, and the copy in TCRdb shows in-frame clones only, minus some. In the table there are tens of thousands of clones, over 70% of which are singletons. Material: peripheral blood. These receptors originate from a woman aged 50 to 65 with acute or convalescent COVID-19.

The V gene is TRBV18, the J gene TRBJ2-7, with a weak D call TRBD1 (7 bases). The CDR3 length is 14 residues. The ends were cut back, 6 bases at V and 3 bases at J, with 15 bases in the middle. CDR1 and CDR2 from the germline V gene are KGHSH and LQKENI. CDR3 sequence reads: CASSMTGTFYEQYF. For the CDR3, the DNA is TGTGCCAGCTCGATGACAGGGACTTTCTACGAGCAGTACTTC.

J is TRBJ2-3 and V is TRBV27; D is possibly TRBD2 (5 bases). Trimming left V 4 bases short and J 4 bases short, with 9 bases between. Germline V lookup: CDR1 MNHEY, CDR2 SMNVEV (reference sequence). There are 13 residues in the CDR3. In DNA, the CDR3 is TGTGCCAGCAGTTCACTGGGAGCAGATACGCAGTATTTT. It is translated as CASSSLGADTQYF.

The V call is TRBV28, the J call TRBJ2-2, with 11 bases fitting TRBD1. The ends lost 5 bases at V and 7 bases at J; junction bases unmatched: 3. Germline CDR1 reads MDHEN; CDR2 reads SYDVKM. The CDR3 extends over 14 amino acids. In DNA, the CDR3 is TGTGCCAGCAGTGGACAGGGGGCTGGCGGGGAGCTGTTTTTT. It codes for CASSGQGAGGELFF.

V is TRBV28 and J is TRBJ1-5; no clear D gene. Deletions cut 6 bases from V and 8 bases from J, with 8 bases between. The CDR3 length is 11 residues. Per germline, CDR1 MDHEN and CDR2 SYDVKM. CDR3 DNA sequence: TGTGCCAGCAGCCATTCGGAGCCCCAGCATTTT. Protein product: CASSHSEPQHF.

The rearrangement joins TRBV4-1 to TRBJ2-4; TRBD2 aligns across 11 bases. V lost 1 base and J lost 6; bases outside the gene matches: 5. Germline CDR1 MGHRA, CDR2 YSYEKL. The CDR3 runs 16 residues. CDR3 DNA sequence: TGCGCCAGCAGCCAAGCCAGACTAGCGGGGATAAACATTCAGTACTTC. Amino acids: CASSQARLAGINIQYF.

The gene calls are TRBV4-3 and TRBJ2-5, with 7 bases lining up with TRBD2. This CDR3 comprises 14 residues. The germline V gene has CDR1 LGHNA and CDR2 YSLEER. With 6 bases clipped from V and 4 bases from J, the junction kept 8 bases outside the gene matches. The CDR3 reads CASSANGGGETQYF. For the CDR3, the DNA is TGCGCCAGCAGTGCAAATGGCGGGGGAGAGACCCAGTACTTC.

The J gene is TRBJ2-7, the V gene TRBV6-5; TRBD1 is a possible D gene (6 bases). Germline CDR1 MNHEY, CDR2 SVGAGI. V dropped 6 bases and J dropped 0 bases, with 15 bases sitting between them. This CDR3 contains 15 residues. The CDR3: CASSRLQGNSYEQYF. The CDR3 nucleotides read TGTGCCAGCAGCCGATTACAGGGAAACTCCTACGAGCAGTACTTC.

The chain joins TRBV28 to TRBJ1-1; perhaps TRBD1 as D (5 bases). V was shortened by 4 bases and J by 8 bases, with 29 bases between the two germline ends. There are 18 residues in the CDR3. CDR1 and CDR2 (germline): MDHEN, SYDVKM. CDR3 sequence reads: CASSSTVSLDGAGDEAFF. CDR3 nucleotide sequence: TGTGCCAGCAGTTCAACCGTGTCCCTCGACGGGGCGGGGGACGAAGCTTTCTTT.

The chain uses TRBV11-2 and TRBJ2-3, with TRBD2 matching 9 bases. With V trimmed by 1 base and J by 7 bases, 9 bases remained unmatched. Germline V CDR1 and CDR2: SGHAT, FQNNGV. CDR3 length: 16 residues. CDR3 region: CASSLGAGGSGNTQYF. The CDR3 DNA reads TGTGCCAGCAGCTTAGGGGCGGGGGGGAGCGGAAATACGCAGTATTTT.

This sequence joins TRBV18 and TRBJ1-2; 8 bases fit TRBD1. CDR3 length: 13 residues. The germline V gene has CDR1 KGHSH and CDR2 LQKENI. With 3 bases clipped from V and 8 bases from J, the junction kept 5 bases outside the gene matches. CDR3 bases: TGTGCCAGCTCACCCCCAGGGGGCGACGGCTACACCTTC. This translates into CASSPPGGDGYTF.

The CDR3 reads CASSASGQETQYF. DNA for the CDR3: TGCGCCAGCAGCGCTAGCGGCCAAGAGACCCAGTACTTC. The rearrangement links TRBV5-1 to TRBJ2-5; 7 bases align to TRBD2. This CDR3 has 13 residues. Trimming cost V 4 bases and J 1 base; bases outside gene matches: 1. Germline V gene sequence: CDR1 SGHRS, CDR2 YFSETQ.

The J gene is TRBJ2-2, the V gene TRBV5-4, with 10 bases identical to TRBD1. Germline V gene lookup returns CDR1 SGHNT and CDR2 YYREEE (reference sequence). Trimming cost V 4 bases and J 6 bases; bases outside gene matches: 3. The CDR3 length is 14 residues. CDR3 bases: TGTGCCAGCAGCGGGACAGGGGTGGCCGGGGAGCTGTTTTTT. Residues: CASSGTGVAGELFF.

The CDR3 sequence is CASSITSRGVSDTQYF. CDR3 DNA: TGTGCCAGCAGCATTACGTCGCGGGGGGTGTCAGATACGCAGTATTTT. The chain uses TRBV7-6 and TRBJ2-3, with 8 bases matching TRBD2. Germline CDR1 is SGHVS and CDR2 is FNYEAQ. This CDR3 spans 16 amino acids. The trim removed 5 bases at V and 4 bases at J, leaving 11 bases unmatched.

The chain employs TRBV5-6 and TRBJ2-1; tentative D call: TRBD1 (6 bases). Trimming removed 7 bases at V and 9 bases at J, with 17 bases between. In germline, CDR1 is SGHDT, CDR2 YYEEEE. The CDR3 has 13 residues. CDR3 bases: TGTGCCAGCTGCCGCAGACAGGTCTGTGAGCAGTTCTTC. Protein product: CASCRRQVCEQFF.

The chain couples TRBV6-6 to TRBJ1-1, with 10 bases identical to TRBD1. J lost 6 bases, V lost 4 bases, and 5 bases had no gene match. This CDR3 spans 14 amino acids. Germline V CDR1 and CDR2: MNHNY, SVGAGI (reference sequence). CDR3 nucleotide sequence: TGTGCCAGCAGTTCCGGGACAGGGGTGTCTGAAGCTTTCTTT. Translation: CASSSGTGVSEAFF.

This chain uses TRBV18 with TRBJ2-7; D call uncertain. V shed 2 bases and J shed 3 bases, with 5 bases lying between them. Germline CDR1 reads KGHSH; CDR2 reads LQKENI. This CDR3 spans 12 amino acids. CDR3 nucleotides: TGTGCCAGCTCACCAGGCCTCTACGAGCAGTACTTC. Translating it yields CASSPGLYEQYF. Based on the CDR3 plus reference TRBV18 and TRBJ2-7, the full variable domain is NAGVMQNPRHLVRRRGQEARLRCSPMKGHSHVYWYRQLPEEGLKFMVYLQKENIIDESGMPKERFSAEFPKEGPSILRIQQVVRGDSAAYFCASSPGLYEQYFGPGTRLTVT.

The CDR3 DNA reads as TGTGCCAGCAGCCCGGACAGGGGCCAGGACTATGGCTACACCTTC. Translated, it gives CASSPDRGQDYGYTF. This chain connects TRBV5-6 to TRBJ1-2, with 9 bases identical to TRBD1. The ends lost 4 bases at V and 3 bases at J; junction bases unmatched: 7. Germline lookup yields CDR1 SGHDT and CDR2 YYEEEE. There are 15 residues in the CDR3.

The chain uses TRBV28 and TRBJ1-2; D call uncertain. From germline, CDR1 is MDHEN and CDR2 SYDVKM. The CDR3 runs to 13 residues. The V and J ends lost 2 bases and 8 bases respectively, with 12 bases between them. The CDR3 DNA is TGTGCCAGCAGTTTACCGAGGCCCTTAGGCTACACCTTC. It codes for CASSLPRPLGYTF.

There are a few counts of this clone. This chain uses TRBV2 with TRBJ1-2, with TRBD1 identical over 8 bases. The J segment lost 7 bases and the V segment lost 7 bases, leaving 11 bases of the junction unmatched. Germline loops: CDR1 SNHLY, CDR2 FYNNEI. This CDR3 has 14 residues. CDR3 coding DNA: TGTGCCAGCATCTCCGACGGACAGGGAGCTGGCTACACCTTC. This codes for CASISDGQGAGYTF. Combining the CDR3 with reference TRBV2 and TRBJ1-2 gives the whole variable domain EPEVTQTPSHQVTQMGQEVILRCVPISNHLYFYWYRQILGQKVEFLVSFYNNEISEKSEIFDDQFSVERPDGSNFTLKIRSTKLEDSAMYFCASISDGQGAGYTFGSGTRLTVV.

V and J are TRBV24-1 and TRBJ2-2; possibly TRBD1 for D (8 bases). Germline V CDR1 and CDR2: KGHDR, SFDVKD. The CDR3 length is 20 residues. The V end lost 5 bases, the J end lost 0 bases, and 24 bases lay between the germline ends. The CDR3 protein is CATSGTTGEGGGPNTGELFF. The CDR3 nucleotides are TGTGCCACCAGTGGGACGACAGGGGAGGGCGGCGGACCGAACACCGGGGAGCTGTTTTTT.

The chain employs TRBV29-1 and TRBJ1-1; 7 positions match TRBD1. V shed 2 bases, J shed 2 bases, and the junction held 2 bases outside the gene matches. This CDR3 contains 13 residues. Looked up from germline, CDR1 is SQVTM and CDR2 is ANQGSEA. Written as DNA, the CDR3 is TGCAGCGTTGAAAAGGGGGCTAACACTGAAGCTTTCTTT. Translation: CSVEKGANTEAFF.

This chain joins TRBV6-6 and TRBJ2-7; tentatively, D is TRBD2 (7 bases). The ends were cut back, 2 bases at V and 7 bases at J, with 9 bases in the middle. The CDR3 covers 12 residues. Germline CDR1 is MNHNY and CDR2 is SVGAGI (reference sequence). The CDR3, as DNA: TGTGCCAGCAGTTACGGGGGGGCAGAGCAGTACTTC. The encoded protein is CASSYGGAEQYF.

J is TRBJ2-1 and V is TRBV5-1; 11 bases are shared with TRBD2. The V and J ends lost 4 bases and 7 bases, in that order; junction bases with no gene match: 7. This CDR3 contains 15 residues. CDR1 and CDR2 (germline): SGHRS, YFSETQ. Here the CDR3 reads CASSPRLAGRNEQFF. CDR3 in DNA: TGCGCCAGCAGCCCTAGACTAGCGGGGCGAAATGAGCAGTTCTTC. Combining the CDR3 with reference TRBV5-1 and TRBJ2-1 gives the whole variable domain KAGVTQTPRYLIKTRGQQVTLSCSPISGHRSVSWYQQTPGQGLQFLFEYFSETQRNKGNFPGRFSGRQFSNSRSEMNVSTLELGDSALYLCASSPRLAGRNEQFFGPGTRLTVL.

The chain recombines TRBV6-6 with TRBJ2-1, with TRBD1 as a possible D gene (6 bases). From germline, CDR1 is MNHNY and CDR2 SVGAGI (reference sequence). The V and J ends lost 4 bases and 2 bases respectively, with 12 bases between them. The CDR3 extends over 15 amino acids. The CDR3 DNA follows: TGTGCCAGCAGTTTTACAGGGAACACCTACAATGAGCAGTTCTTC. Protein sequence: CASSFTGNTYNEQFF.

In its sample, this clone was seen a few times. This chain joins TRBV4-1 and TRBJ2-1; TRBD2 matches 12 bases. Germline V gene lookup returns CDR1 MGHRA and CDR2 YSYEKL. With V trimmed by 0 bases and J by 7 bases, 10 bases remained unmatched. The CDR3 is made up of 18 amino acids. The CDR3 loop reads CASSQESRGTSGQNEQFF. The CDR3 DNA reads TGCGCCAGCAGCCAAGAAAGTAGGGGGACTAGCGGGCAAAATGAGCAGTTCTTC.

This clone has just a few counts. The DNA for the CDR3 is TGCGCCAGCAGCCACCTAGCGGGGGTATATTACAATGAGCAGTTCTTC. Protein product: CASSHLAGVYYNEQFF. The genes are TRBV4-1 and TRBJ2-1, with 10 bases matching TRBD2. With 3 bases clipped from V and 4 bases from J, the junction kept 6 bases outside the gene matches. This CDR3 comprises 16 residues. Germline CDR1 and CDR2: MGHRA and YSYEKL.

In this sample, this clone turned up a few times. The rearrangement joins TRBV7-9 to TRBJ1-6; D is possibly TRBD1 (6 bases). The germline V and J ends were trimmed by 5 bases and 11 bases, with 13 bases remaining between them. The CDR3 loop spans 13 amino acids. Germline V CDR1 and CDR2: SEHNR, FQNEAQ (reference sequence). In DNA, the CDR3 is TGTGCCAGCAGCCTGACACAGGGCGCACCCCTCCACTTT. It yields the protein CASSLTQGAPLHF.

The CDR3 DNA follows: TGTGCCATCAGGGATAGCGGGGGGGCAGATACGCAGTATTTT. It specifies CAIRDSGGADTQYF. The rearrangement uses TRBV10-3 and TRBJ2-3, with TRBD2 matching 11 bases. Losses at the gene ends were 6 bases for V and 4 bases for J; bases not matched to a gene: 3. CDR1 ENHRY and CDR2 SYGVKD come from the germline V gene. The CDR3 has 14 amino acids.

The chain links TRBV2 to TRBJ2-3, with D uncertain. This CDR3 spans 15 amino acids. CDR1 and CDR2 (germline): SNHLY, FYNNEI. V was shortened by 1 base and J by 4 bases, with 12 bases between the two germline ends. The CDR3 sequence: CASSEGPGSPDTQYF. CDR3 sequence (DNA): TGTGCCAGCAGTGAAGGGCCAGGTTCCCCAGATACGCAGTATTTT.

The rearrangement uses TRBV25-1 and TRBJ1-2; no firm D call. Germline loops: CDR1 MGHDK, CDR2 SYGVNS. The CDR3 totals 15 residues. Trimming pared 1 base from V and 3 bases from J, leaving 12 bases between. As DNA, the CDR3 is TGTGCCAGCAGTGAATCCCCGCCACTGGACTATGGCTACACCTTC. Protein sequence: CASSESPPLDYGYTF.

The chain combines TRBV7-2 with TRBJ2-5, with TRBD2 as a possible D gene (5 bases). The germline gives CDR1 SGHTA, CDR2 FQGNSA. V lost 1 base to trimming and J lost 5 bases, with 8 bases between them. This CDR3 is 13 amino acids long. The DNA of the CDR3 is TGTGCCAGCAGCTTAGTGGGCGGGGAGACCCAGTACTTC. Its protein is CASSLVGGETQYF.